The 21 T cell receptor beta chains below come from one sample, sequenced in a study of beta chain features in type 1 diabetes. TCRB transcripts that were expressed got sequenced, as all of the isolated RNA had been reverse transcribed. TCRdb keeps only in-frame clones here, not all; method: immunoSEQ multiplex PCR. This table holds approximately 600,000 clones, roughly 12% found once. General observations from the study: Within each of all four CD4+ subsets, Type 1 diabetes patients had TCRB CDR3s that were moderately but significantly shorter.

These receptors' targets are unknown. Sequencing was done on a sample of naive CD4+ T cells from blood. The receptor set was obtained from a man aged 25 to 40 with type 1 diabetes.

This clone was seen only a few times. CDR3 protein: CASRSTSGGNNEQFF. The CDR3 coding sequence is TGTGCCAGTAGGTCGACTAGCGGCGGCAACAATGAGCAGTTCTTC. V is TRBV19 and J is TRBJ2-1; 9 bases are shared with TRBD2. The CDR3 consists of 15 residues. CDR1 is LNHDA, CDR2 SQIVND, per germline (reference sequence). V lost 6 bases, J lost 5 bases, and 8 bases stayed unmatched.

This clone appeared a few times. In DNA form, the CDR3 reads TGCGCCAGCAGCCAAGATGGCCAGGGGGCTTACTACAATGAGCAGTTCTTC. This translates into CASSQDGQGAYYNEQFF. The rearrangement joins TRBV4-3 to TRBJ2-1; 8 bases line up with TRBD1. Germline V gives CDR1 LGHNA, CDR2 YSLEER. This CDR3 region has 17 residues. V gave up 0 bases and J gave up 3 bases; unmatched junction bases: 7.

This clone came up a few times. For the CDR3, the DNA is TGTGCCTGGAGTTGGTCGGACAGGGGATACTATGGCTACACCTTC. This encodes CAWSWSDRGYYGYTF. The chain employs TRBV30 and TRBJ1-2; TRBD1 aligns across 9 bases. V dropped 2 bases and J dropped 3; count of bases not matched to a gene: 7. CDR3 length equals 15 residues. The germline CDR1 and CDR2 sequences are GTSNPN and SVGIG (reference sequence).

The chain recombines TRBV7-9 with TRBJ2-7; 8 bases are a match to TRBD1. This CDR3 region has 15 residues. Germline V gives CDR1 SEHNR, CDR2 FQNEAQ (reference sequence). The V and J ends lost 5 bases and 1 base, in that order; junction bases with no gene match: 7. The DNA of the CDR3 is TGTGCCAGCAGCAACTCCCGACAGGGGTCCTACGAGCAGTACTTC. Protein sequence: CASSNSRQGSYEQYF.

Regarding this clone: Other nucleotide sequences in the sample specify the same CDR3. The CDR3 reads CASSLAGGRPDTQYF. The DNA of the CDR3 is TGTGCCAGCAGCTTGGCTGGGGGGAGGCCAGATACGCAGTATTTT. The J gene is TRBJ2-3, the V gene TRBV7-2, with D tentatively TRBD2 (6 bases). The CDR3 covers 15 residues. Trimming removed 3 bases from V and 4 bases from J, with 14 bases in between. The germline gives CDR1 SGHTA, CDR2 FQGNSA.

This clone was observed a handful of times. V usage is TRBV7-6 and J usage is TRBJ1-2; 7 bases fit TRBD1. V trimming: 1 base; J trimming: 4 bases; junction bases outside the gene matches: 3. Germline V lookup: CDR1 SGHVS, CDR2 FNYEAQ. The CDR3 is 14 amino acids. CDR3 bases: TGTGCCAGCAGCTTAGAGGGGGCGGGCTATGGCTACACCTTC. It is translated as CASSLEGAGYGYTF. The entire variable domain, with the rest obtained from reference TRBV7-6 and TRBJ1-2, is as follows: GAGVSQSPRYKVTKRGQDVALRCDPISGHVSLYWYRQALGQGPEFLTYFNYEAQQDKSGLPNDRFSAERPEGSISTLTIQRTEQRDSAMYRCASSLEGAGYGYTFGSGTRLTVV.

V usage is TRBV28 and J usage is TRBJ2-5; the D gene is possibly TRBD2 (5 bases). Trimming cost V 3 bases and J 0 bases, with 14 bases left between them. The CDR3 totals 16 residues. From germline, CDR1 is MDHEN and CDR2 SYDVKM. The CDR3 DNA reads as TGTGCCAGCAGTTTCCCTAGCCGGGAACACCAAGAGACCCAGTACTTC. It specifies CASSFPSREHQETQYF.

The chain is built from TRBV19 and TRBJ2-5; TRBD2 matches 8 bases. This CDR3 has 14 residues. Germline loops: CDR1 LNHDA, CDR2 SQIVND (reference sequence). V lost 5 bases, J lost 4 bases, and 6 bases stayed unmatched. The CDR3 sequence is CASSGPAGGETQYF. CDR3 coding DNA: TGTGCCAGTAGTGGCCCCGCGGGGGGAGAGACCCAGTACTTC. The full variable domain, in which reference TRBV19 and TRBJ2-5 provide the parts outside the CDR3, is DGGITQSPKYLFRKEGQNVTLSCEQNLNHDAMYWYRQDPGQGLRLIYYSQIVNDFQKGDIAEGYSVSREKKESFPLTVTSAQKNPTAFYLCASSGPAGGETQYFGPGTRLLVL.

Here the CDR3 reads CASTPRSYSPNEKLFF. The CDR3 region has the DNA TGCGCCAGCACCCCACGGTCATACTCCCCTAATGAAAAACTGTTTTTT. The chain is built from TRBV23-1 and TRBJ1-4; D is unresolved. TRBV23-1 is an ORF for which the function is uncertain. V lost 7 bases, J lost 3 bases, and 18 bases lay in between. CDR3 size: 16 residues.

This clone has just a few counts. This sequence joins TRBV7-2 and TRBJ2-1, with no clear D. The CDR3 extends over 12 amino acids. The germline gives CDR1 SGHTA, CDR2 FQGNSA. Trimming cost V 8 bases and J 4 bases, with 9 bases left between them. The CDR3 loop is CASGVSYNEQFF. The CDR3 region has the DNA TGTGCCAGCGGGGTCAGTTACAATGAGCAGTTCTTC.

This chain uses TRBV15 with TRBJ1-2; no reliable D call. Germline assignment: CDR1 LNHNV and CDR2 YYDKDF (reference sequence). This CDR3 contains 12 residues. V lost 0 bases, J lost 7 bases, and 6 bases lay in between. CDR3 region: CATSRDGFGYTF. CDR3 coding DNA: TGTGCCACCAGCAGAGATGGTTTTGGCTACACCTTC. The whole variable domain, filled in from reference TRBV15 and TRBJ1-2, reads DAMVIQNPRYQVTQFGKPVTLSCSQTLNHNVMYWYQQKSSQAPKLLFHYYDKDFNNEADTPDNFQSRRPNTSFCFLDIRSPGLGDTAMYLCATSRDGFGYTFGSGTRLTVV.

This clone was detected only a few times. The chain couples TRBV18 to TRBJ1-5, with 9 bases fitting TRBD1. This CDR3 has 16 residues. V trimming: 1 base; J trimming: 5 bases; junction bases outside the gene matches: 6. CDR1 is KGHSH, CDR2 LQKENI, per germline. CDR3 in DNA: TGTGCCAGCTCACCACTGGGACAGGGATTAGATCAGCCCCAGCATTTT. This encodes CASSPLGQGLDQPQHF. Drawing the rest from reference TRBV18 and TRBJ1-5, the complete variable domain is NAGVMQNPRHLVRRRGQEARLRCSPMKGHSHVYWYRQLPEEGLKFMVYLQKENIIDESGMPKERFSAEFPKEGPSILRIQQVVRGDSAAYFCASSPLGQGLDQPQHFGDGTRLSIL.

This rearrangement joins TRBV18 to TRBJ2-7; 9 bases are a match to TRBD1. Germline V gene sequence: CDR1 KGHSH, CDR2 LQKENI. J was trimmed by 1 base and V by 3 bases; bases with no gene match: 7. This CDR3 contains 16 residues. CDR3 coding DNA: TGTGCCAGCTCACCCCAGGGACAGGGAGGGTCCTACGAGCAGTACTTC. This translates into CASSPQGQGGSYEQYF.

The rearrangement links TRBV2 to TRBJ2-1, with 7 positions matching TRBD2. Trimming removed 6 bases from V and 1 base from J; junction bases left unmatched: 3. The CDR3 is 14 residues long. Germline lookup yields CDR1 SNHLY and CDR2 FYNNEI. The CDR3 DNA reads as TGTGCCAGCAGCACGGGGGGTTCCTACAATGAGCAGTTCTTC. Translated: CASSTGGSYNEQFF.

CDR3 amino acids: CASSGRSEQFF. As DNA, the CDR3 is TGTGCCAGCAGTGGACGGTCAGAGCAGTTCTTC. The chain couples TRBV6-5 to TRBJ2-1; no firm D call. Germline CDR1 is MNHEY and CDR2 is SVGAGI. V dropped 5 bases and J dropped 10 bases, with 9 bases sitting between them. The length of the CDR3 is 11 residues.

The table lists this clone with a few counts. The rearrangement links TRBV5-1 to TRBJ1-1; D is perhaps TRBD1 (5 bases). Trimming shortened V by 1 base and J by 4 bases, and 11 bases separated the two germline ends. The CDR3 totals 14 residues. CDR1 SGHRS and CDR2 YFSETQ come from the germline V gene. The CDR3: CASSLIKGSTEAFF. As DNA, the CDR3 is TGCGCCAGCAGCTTGATCAAGGGGAGCACTGAAGCTTTCTTT.

This clone was seen a handful of times. The chain has TRBV5-4 and TRBJ2-1; 10 nucleotides match TRBD2. After removal of 4 bases from V and 7 bases from J, the junction contained 8 bases not matched to a gene. The germline CDR1 and CDR2 sequences are SGHNT and YYREEE (reference sequence). The CDR3 runs to 15 residues. CDR3 bases: TGTGCCAGCAGCGCGCTAGCGGGGGTTTCTAATGAGCAGTTCTTC. Translated: CASSALAGVSNEQFF. Based on the CDR3 plus reference TRBV5-4 and TRBJ2-1, the full variable domain is ETGVTQSPTHLIKTRGQQVTLRCSSQSGHNTVSWYQQALGQGPQFIFQYYREEENGRGNFPPRFSGLQFPNYSSELNVNALELDDSALYLCASSALAGVSNEQFFGPGTRLTVL.

This clone came up a few times. The chain employs TRBV4-3 and TRBJ2-5, with D possibly TRBD2 on 5 matching bases. From germline, CDR1 is LGHNA and CDR2 YSLEER. The CDR3 totals 15 residues. The germline V and J ends were trimmed by 0 bases and 4 bases, with 12 bases remaining between them. CDR3 bases: TGCGCCAGCAGCCAAGATATCGGCGCGGGAGAGACCCAGTACTTC. This codes for CASSQDIGAGETQYF.

The chain is built from TRBV6-6 and TRBJ1-2; the match to TRBD1 covers 10 bases. The CDR3 runs to 12 residues. The trim removed 10 bases at V and 8 bases at J, leaving 7 bases unmatched. Germline V gene lookup returns CDR1 MNHNY and CDR2 SVGAGI (reference sequence). This chain's CDR3 is CATHGTGAGYTF. CDR3 DNA sequence: TGTGCCACCCATGGGACAGGGGCGGGCTACACCTTC.

In this sample, this clone turned up a few times. This chain links TRBV9 with TRBJ2-6, with D tentatively TRBD1 (6 bases). The CDR3 covers 17 residues. The V end lost 1 base, the J end lost 0 bases, and 11 bases lay between the germline ends. Germline CDR1 is SGDLS and CDR2 is YYNGEE. The DNA for the CDR3 is TGTGCCAGCAGCGTATCGACAGGTAGCTCTGGGGCCAACGTCCTGACTTTC. It encodes CASSVSTGSSGANVLTF.

The sample holds a few counts of this clone. This rearrangement joins TRBV9 to TRBJ1-5, with D unclear. The germline V gene encodes CDR1 SGDLS and CDR2 YYNGEE. Trimming pared 7 bases from V and 0 bases from J, leaving 11 bases between. The CDR3 runs to 14 residues. The CDR3 coding sequence is TGTGCCAGCGGACGTGACAATAGCAATCAGCCCCAGCATTTT. As protein: CASGRDNSNQPQHF.